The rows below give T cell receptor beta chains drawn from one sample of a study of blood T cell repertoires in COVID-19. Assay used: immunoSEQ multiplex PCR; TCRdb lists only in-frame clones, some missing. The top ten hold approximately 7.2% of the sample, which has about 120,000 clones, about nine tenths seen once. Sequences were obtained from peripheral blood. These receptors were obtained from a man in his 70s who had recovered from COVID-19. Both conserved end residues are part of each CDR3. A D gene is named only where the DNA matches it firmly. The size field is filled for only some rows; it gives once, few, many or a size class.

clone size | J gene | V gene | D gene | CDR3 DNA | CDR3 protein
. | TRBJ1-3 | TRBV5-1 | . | TGCGCCAGCAGCCGGGGGGAGGCTGGAAACACCATATATTTT | CASSRGEAGNTIYF
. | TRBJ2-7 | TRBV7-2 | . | TGTGCCAGCACCGAACCGGGGATTTACGAGCAGTACTTC | CASTEPGIYEQYF
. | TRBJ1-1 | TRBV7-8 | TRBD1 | TGTGCCAGCAGCCGGGACAGGGGGGCTTTCTTT | CASSRDRGAFF
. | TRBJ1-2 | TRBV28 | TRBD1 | TGTGCCAGCAGTACACAGGGGGCGAGGGGGGTCTATGGCTACACCTTC | CASSTQGARGVYGYTF
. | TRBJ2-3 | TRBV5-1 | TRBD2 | TGCGCCAGCAGCCAACTAGCGGGGGGCACAGATACGCAGTATTTT | CASSQLAGGTDTQYF
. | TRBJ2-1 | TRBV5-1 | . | TGCGCCAGCAGCCGGGACTCAAGCTCCTACAATGAGCAGTTCTTC | CASSRDSSSYNEQFF
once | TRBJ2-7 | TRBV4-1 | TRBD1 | TGCGCCAGCAGCCAAGGACCGACAGGGTCCTACGAGCAGTACTTC | CASSQGPTGSYEQYF
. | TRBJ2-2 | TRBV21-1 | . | TGTGCCAGCAGCAAAGAGGAGGGCGCGAACACCGGGGAGCTGTTTTTT | CASSKEEGANTGELFF
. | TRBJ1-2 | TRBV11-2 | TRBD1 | TGTGCCAGCAGCACTCAACAGGGGGGCAATGGCTACACCTTC | CASSTQQGGNGYTF
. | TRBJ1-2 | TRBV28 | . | TGTGCCAGCACCCAAATCCCCCGATTAACATCTAACTATGGCTACACCTTC | CASTQIPRLTSNYGYTF
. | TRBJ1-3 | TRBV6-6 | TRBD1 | TGTGCCAGCATCGGGACAGCTGGAAACACCATATATTTT | CASIGTAGNTIYF
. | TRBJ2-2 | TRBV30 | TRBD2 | TGTGCCTGGAGGATACTAGCGGGGGGGAACACCGGGGAGCTGTTTTTT | CAWRILAGGNTGELFF
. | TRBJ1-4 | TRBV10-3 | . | TGTGCCATCAGTGAGCACGGGGAGGAGGGAGAAAAACTGTTTTTT | CAISEHGEEGEKLFF
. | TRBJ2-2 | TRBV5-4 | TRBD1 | TGTGCCAGCAGCTTCGGGACAGGGGGCAGTACCGGGGAGCTGTTTTTT | CASSFGTGGSTGELFF
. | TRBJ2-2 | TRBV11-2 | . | TGTGCCAGCAGCTTAGCCAGGATTAACACCGGGGAGCTGTTTTTT | CASSLARINTGELFF
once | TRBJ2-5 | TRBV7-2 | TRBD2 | TGTGCCAGCAGCCGGGGGGGCGAGCGCGGGCGGGAGACCCAGTACTTC | CASSRGGERGRETQYF
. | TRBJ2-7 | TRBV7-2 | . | TGTGCCAGCAGCTCCGAGGGAGGCCCCTCCTACGAGCAGTACTTC | CASSSEGGPSYEQYF
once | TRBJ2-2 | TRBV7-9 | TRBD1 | TGTGCCAGCAGCTTTGGACAGGGGGCGGCCGGGGAGCTGTTTTTT | CASSFGQGAAGELFF
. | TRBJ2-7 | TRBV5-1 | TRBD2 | TGCGCCAGCAGCTTCCTAGCGGGGGGTTCTCCTGGCGAGCAGTACTTC | CASSFLAGGSPGEQYF
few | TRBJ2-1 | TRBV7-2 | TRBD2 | TGTGCCAGCAGCTTAAGCCTAGCGGGAGCGGTCAATGAGCAGTTCTTC | CASSLSLAGAVNEQFF
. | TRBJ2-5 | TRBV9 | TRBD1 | TGTGCCAGCAGCCCGCGACAGGGCCAAGAGACCCAGTACTTC | CASSPRQGQETQYF
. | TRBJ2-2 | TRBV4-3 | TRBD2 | TGCGCCAGCAGCCTGGGACTAGCGGGGATCCGCGAACGGGAGCTGTTTTTT | CASSLGLAGIRERELFF
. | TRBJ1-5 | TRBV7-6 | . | TGTGCCAGCAGTCCCCGGGAGGGCAATAGCAATCAGCCCCAGCATTTT | CASSPREGNSNQPQHF
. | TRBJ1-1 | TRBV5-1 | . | TGCGCCAGCAGCTTGAGAGTTTCCGTAATCACTGAAGCTTTCTTT | CASSLRVSVITEAFF
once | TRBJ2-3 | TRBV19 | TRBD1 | TGTGCCAGTAGTCGCGGACAGGGTCGGGGCACAGATACGCAGTATTTT | CASSRGQGRGTDTQYF